This TCR beta chain was recorded in a study of cytomegalovirus exposure and HLA in healthy donors. In the study overall: Unique TCR beta sequences numbering approximately 120 million came from 150 million to 200 million T cells in an earlier analysis.

This clone was observed once. Its matching antigen is unknown. Overall study results and limits: Most of the CMV-associated TCR beta chains (in a later analysis) appeared to be HLA-restricted.

V was clipped by 5 bases and J by 2 bases; unmatched bases: 8. This CDR3 is built from 16 residues. The germline V gene encodes CDR1 SGHAT and CDR2 FQNNGV. Amplification used 60 Vbeta primers and 13 Jbeta primers. TCRdb's copy holds only in-frame clones and misses some; the assay was immunoSEQ multiplex PCR. The sample carries around 120,000 clones, about three quarters recorded once. The chain is built from TRBV11-2 and TRBJ2-4; 8 bases line up with TRBD2. Sequenced sample: PBMCs. The receptor comes from a woman aged 40 to 50 in good health and CMV-seronegative. The CDR3 DNA sequence: TGTGCCAGCAGCCGGAGCGGGAGCACGACCAAAAACATTCAGTACTTC. Amino acids: CASSRSGSTTKNIQYF.